Following are 18 T cell receptor beta chains from one sample sequenced in a study of blood T cell repertoires in COVID-19. Here immunoSEQ multiplex PCR was the method, and the copy in TCRdb shows in-frame clones only, minus some. This sample carries 230,000 or so clones, 75% to 85% of them seen once, and the ten largest clones take about 1.5%. Sequenced material: peripheral blood. The receptors stem from a woman in her 40s who had recovered from COVID-19.

The V gene is TRBV5-1, the J gene TRBJ1-1; D is ambiguous. This CDR3 contains 14 residues. Trimming shortened V by 0 bases and J by 1 base, and 7 bases separated the two germline ends. Germline lookup yields CDR1 SGHRS and CDR2 YFSETQ. The CDR3 bases are TGCGCCAGCAGCTTGGCCTTAGAGAACACTGAAGCTTTCTTT. Protein: CASSLALENTEAFF. The entire variable domain, with the rest obtained from reference TRBV5-1 and TRBJ1-1, is as follows: KAGVTQTPRYLIKTRGQQVTLSCSPISGHRSVSWYQQTPGQGLQFLFEYFSETQRNKGNFPGRFSGRQFSNSRSEMNVSTLELGDSALYLCASSLALENTEAFFGQGTRLTVV.

The sample holds a few counts of this clone. CDR3 loop: CASSDGTGWRDGYTF. The CDR3 bases are TGTGCCAGCAGTGACGGTACAGGATGGCGAGATGGCTACACCTTC. The rearrangement links TRBV2 to TRBJ1-2; D is perhaps TRBD1 (5 bases). V shed 3 bases and J shed 6 bases, with 17 bases lying between them. The CDR3 runs to 15 residues. Germline CDR1 is SNHLY and CDR2 is FYNNEI.

The chain joins TRBV29-1 to TRBJ2-7, with 7 bases fitting TRBD1. Germline V gene lookup returns CDR1 SQVTM and CDR2 ANQGSEA. V was clipped by 2 bases and J by 3 bases; unmatched bases: 10. The CDR3 loop spans 15 amino acids. The CDR3 loop reads CSVEFDIGTDYEQYF. The CDR3 DNA sequence: TGCAGCGTTGAATTTGATATTGGGACAGACTACGAGCAGTACTTC.

The chain links TRBV29-1 to TRBJ2-7; 9 bases match TRBD1. Germline CDR1 and CDR2: SQVTM and ANQGSEA. The CDR3 contains 11 residues. Losses at the gene ends were 7 bases for V and 4 bases for J; bases not matched to a gene: 2. The CDR3 DNA reads as TGCAGCGCTGGACAGGGGTACGAGCAGTACTTC. This codes for CSAGQGYEQYF.

This clone is a singleton in its sample. Here the CDR3 reads CASSLQQEGTEAFF. Written as DNA, the CDR3 is TGCGCCAGCAGCCTTCAGCAGGAGGGCACTGAAGCTTTCTTT. The chain joins TRBV4-3 to TRBJ1-1; D not resolved. This CDR3 region has 14 residues. The germline V gene encodes CDR1 LGHNA and CDR2 YSLEER. Trimming took 4 bases from V and 4 from J, leaving 13 bases between them.

V gene TRBV6-1 combines with J gene TRBJ1-4; D remains ambiguous. V shed 6 bases and J shed 7 bases, with 15 bases lying between them. This CDR3 has 14 amino acids. The germline V gene encodes CDR1 MNHNS and CDR2 SASEGT. CDR3 protein: CASRIQAGSEKLFF. CDR3 bases: TGTGCCAGCAGGATTCAGGCGGGAAGTGAAAAACTGTTTTTT.

The chain has TRBV7-9 and TRBJ2-5, with D unclear. Trimming left V 6 bases short and J 3 bases short, with 20 bases between. The CDR3 spans 16 residues. Germline CDR1 SEHNR, CDR2 FQNEAQ (reference sequence). The CDR3 sequence is CASSTLEPGAKETQYF. For the CDR3, the DNA is TGTGCCAGCAGTACATTAGAACCGGGTGCCAAAGAGACCCAGTACTTC.

The chain has TRBV28 and TRBJ1-1; D unresolved. The CDR3 sequence is 15 residues long. Germline V gene sequence: CDR1 MDHEN, CDR2 SYDVKM. V shed 6 bases and J shed 6 bases, with 20 bases lying between them. The CDR3 sequence: CASSKAGGGQAEAFF. The CDR3 region has the DNA TGTGCCAGCAGCAAGGCCGGTGGAGGGCAGGCTGAAGCTTTCTTT.

The chain carries TRBV2 and TRBJ2-2, with 9 nucleotides matching TRBD2. Germline V gene sequence: CDR1 SNHLY, CDR2 FYNNEI. The CDR3 spans 14 residues. The junction had 3 bases not matched to a gene; V was cut back by 6 bases and J by 4 bases. The CDR3 loop is CASRSSGATGELFF. The CDR3 DNA is TGTGCCAGCAGATCTAGCGGGGCCACCGGGGAGCTGTTTTTT.

The CDR3, as DNA: TGTGCCAGCAGTTCCTCAGGTTCGGGCAATCAGCCCCAGCATTTT. Translating gives CASSSSGSGNQPQHF. V and J are TRBV28 and TRBJ1-5; unclear D gene. There are 15 residues in the CDR3. The germline gives CDR1 MDHEN, CDR2 SYDVKM. V lost 4 bases to trimming and J lost 2 bases, with 12 bases between them. Combining the CDR3 with reference TRBV28 and TRBJ1-5 gives the whole variable domain DVKVTQSSRYLVKRTGEKVFLECVQDMDHENMFWYRQDPGLGLRLIYFSYDVKMKEKGDIPEGYSVSREKKERFSLILESASTNQTSMYLCASSSSGSGNQPQHFGDGTRLSIL.

This clone has a handful of counts. The chain couples TRBV5-5 to TRBJ1-4; D perhaps matches TRBD1 (5 bases). CDR3 size: 15 residues. Germline CDR1 reads SGHKS; CDR2 reads YYEKEE (reference sequence). V was cut by 5 bases and J by 0 bases, with 11 bases left in between. CDR3 nucleotide sequence: TGTGCCAGCAGTCAACAGACAGCAACTAATGAAAAACTGTTTTTT. It encodes CASSQQTATNEKLFF.

The chain uses TRBV7-8 and TRBJ1-1; no clear D. The germline V gene encodes CDR1 SGHVS and CDR2 FQNEAQ. Trimming removed 8 bases at V and 2 bases at J, with 12 bases between. The CDR3 length is 13 residues. In DNA form, the CDR3 reads TGTGCCAGCGGGCTATCACGTAACACTGAAGCTTTCTTT. It translates to CASGLSRNTEAFF.

The chain recombines TRBV5-1 with TRBJ2-5, with 9 bases fitting TRBD2. The V and J ends lost 0 bases and 5 bases, in that order; junction bases with no gene match: 2. This CDR3 has 14 residues. Germline CDR1 SGHRS, CDR2 YFSETQ. The CDR3 nucleotides are TGCGCCAGCAGCTTGGGCGGGGGGGCCGAGACCCAGTACTTC. Translating gives CASSLGGGAETQYF.

This chain joins TRBV2 and TRBJ1-4; TRBD1 aligns across 10 bases. The CDR3 loop spans 14 amino acids. J gave up 8 bases and V 5 bases, and 5 bases lay outside the gene matches. The germline gives CDR1 SNHLY, CDR2 FYNNEI. In DNA, the CDR3 is TGTGCCAGCAGTACCGGGACAGGGGTGGAAAAACTGTTTTTT. It specifies CASSTGTGVEKLFF.

The V call is TRBV5-1, the J call TRBJ1-1; 10 positions agree with TRBD1. With V trimmed by 7 bases and J by 8 bases, 11 bases remained unmatched. Germline V CDR1 and CDR2: SGHRS, YFSETQ. This CDR3 region has 14 residues. DNA of the CDR3: TGCGCCAGCCATGAAGGGACAGGGGCAGTAGAAGCTTTCTTT. Its translation: CASHEGTGAVEAFF.

The genes are TRBV28 and TRBJ2-3; D is perhaps TRBD2 (5 bases). Looked up from germline, CDR1 is MDHEN and CDR2 is SYDVKM. The V and J ends lost 2 bases and 2 bases respectively, with 8 bases between them. The CDR3 runs 14 residues. The CDR3 reads CASSLGLNTDTQYF. CDR3 in DNA: TGTGCCAGCAGTTTAGGACTTAACACAGATACGCAGTATTTT. Supplemented by reference TRBV28 and TRBJ2-3, the full variable domain reads DVKVTQSSRYLVKRTGEKVFLECVQDMDHENMFWYRQDPGLGLRLIYFSYDVKMKEKGDIPEGYSVSREKKERFSLILESASTNQTSMYLCASSLGLNTDTQYFGPGTRLTVL.

This clone has a single count. This chain joins TRBV30 and TRBJ2-7; no clear D. The CDR3 runs 15 residues. V was cut by 0 bases and J by 1 base, with 13 bases left in between. CDR1 and CDR2 from the germline V gene are GTSNPN and SVGIG (reference sequence). This chain's CDR3 is CAWSVGVYGSYEQYF. Written as DNA, the CDR3 is TGTGCCTGGAGTGTTGGAGTTTACGGGTCCTACGAGCAGTACTTC.

V is TRBV19 and J is TRBJ1-2; TRBD1 matches at 8 bases. The CDR3 loop spans 12 amino acids. The V and J ends lost 5 bases and 7 bases, in that order; junction bases with no gene match: 3. Germline-derived CDR1 and CDR2 are LNHDA and SQIVND (reference sequence). The CDR3 DNA sequence: TGTGCCAGTAGTCCAGGACAGGGTGGCTACACCTTC. It translates to CASSPGQGGYTF. Supplemented by reference TRBV19 and TRBJ1-2, the full variable domain reads DGGITQSPKYLFRKEGQNVTLSCEQNLNHDAMYWYRQDPGQGLRLIYYSQIVNDFQKGDIAEGYSVSREKKESFPLTVTSAQKNPTAFYLCASSPGQGGYTFGSGTRLTVV.